This T cell receptor (beta chain) came from a study of control samples from healthy donors and cancer patients. This table comes from immunoSEQ multiplex PCR, and its TCRdb copy is limited to in-frame clones, with some not included. Of some 120,000 clones in the sample, just under 90% were seen once. This CDR3 is 13 amino acids long. Germline lookup yields CDR1 SEHNR and CDR2 FQNEAQ (reference sequence). The ends lost 11 bases at V and 3 bases at J; junction bases unmatched: 7. Sequenced material: blood. The rearrangement joins TRBV7-9 to TRBJ2-5; 9 nucleotides align to TRBD1. This TCR was sampled from a man aged 30 to 45 in good health. The CDR3 sequence: CAGHRGPEETQYF. The CDR3, as DNA: TGTGCCGGGCACAGGGGGCCGGAAGAGACCCAGTACTTC.